This TCR beta chain emerged from a study of blood T cell repertoires in COVID-19. As for the study in general: COVID-19 samples, acute and convalescent, were from the United States, Italy and Spain. PBMCs, B-cell-depleted T cells, or T cells provided the cDNA or gDNA that made up the material.

Per the germline V gene, CDR1 is KGHSH and CDR2 is LQKENI. This CDR3 has 14 amino acids. The germline V and J ends were trimmed by 6 bases and 4 bases, with 10 bases remaining between them. Original processing methods: Scientists estimated how many nucleated cells there were by amplifying reference gene primers. Measured with immunoSEQ multiplex PCR; TCRdb has only the in-frame clones, and not every one. V, J and clone size were drawn from that table, and D and trimming were deduced from the DNA. The sample consists of approximately 71,000 clones, about three quarters of them appearing once. What was sequenced was peripheral blood. The receptor was derived from a human donor in a cohort sampled during active COVID-19. The chain couples TRBV18 to TRBJ2-6, with no clear D. CDR3 loop: CASSRDSGANVLTF. CDR3 bases: TGTGCCAGCTCTCGAGACTCCGGGGCCAACGTCCTGACTTTC.